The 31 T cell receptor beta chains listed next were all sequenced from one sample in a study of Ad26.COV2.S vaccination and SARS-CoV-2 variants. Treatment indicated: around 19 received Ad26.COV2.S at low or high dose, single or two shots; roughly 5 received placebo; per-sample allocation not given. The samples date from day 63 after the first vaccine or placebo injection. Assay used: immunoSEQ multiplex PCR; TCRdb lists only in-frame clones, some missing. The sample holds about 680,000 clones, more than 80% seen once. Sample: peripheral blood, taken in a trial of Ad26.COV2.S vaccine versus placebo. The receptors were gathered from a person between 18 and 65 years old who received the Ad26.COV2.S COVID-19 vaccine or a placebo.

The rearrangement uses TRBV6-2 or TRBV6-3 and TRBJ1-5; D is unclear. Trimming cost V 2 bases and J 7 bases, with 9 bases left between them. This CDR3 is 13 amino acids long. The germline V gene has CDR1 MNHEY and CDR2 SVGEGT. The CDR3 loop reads CASSYPSGQPQHF. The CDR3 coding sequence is TGTGCCAGCAGTTACCCCTCAGGCCAGCCCCAGCATTTT.

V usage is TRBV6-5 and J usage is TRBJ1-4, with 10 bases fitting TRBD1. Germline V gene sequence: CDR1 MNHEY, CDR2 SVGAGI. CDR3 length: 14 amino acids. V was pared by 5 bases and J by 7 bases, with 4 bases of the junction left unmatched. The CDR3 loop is CASSPRTGGEKLFF. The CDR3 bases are TGTGCCAGCAGTCCACGGACAGGGGGTGAAAAACTGTTTTTT.

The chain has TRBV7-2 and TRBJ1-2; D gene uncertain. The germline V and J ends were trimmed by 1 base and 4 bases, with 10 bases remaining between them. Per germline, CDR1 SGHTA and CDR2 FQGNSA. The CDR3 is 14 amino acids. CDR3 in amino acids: CASSLDAGPYGYTF. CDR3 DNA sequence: TGTGCCAGCAGCTTAGACGCGGGCCCCTATGGCTACACCTTC.

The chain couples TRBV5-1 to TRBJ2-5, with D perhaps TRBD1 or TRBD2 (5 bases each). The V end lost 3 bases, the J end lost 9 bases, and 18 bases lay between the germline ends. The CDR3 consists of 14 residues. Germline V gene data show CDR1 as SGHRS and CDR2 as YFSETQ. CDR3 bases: TGCGCCAGCAGCTCGGGACCGGCCGAATCGGCCCAGTACTTC. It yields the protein CASSSGPAESAQYF.

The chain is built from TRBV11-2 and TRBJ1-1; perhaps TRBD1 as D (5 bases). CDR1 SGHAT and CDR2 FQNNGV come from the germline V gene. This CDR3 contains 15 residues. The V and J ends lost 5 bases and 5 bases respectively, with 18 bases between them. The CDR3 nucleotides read TGTGCCAGCAGCCCGTCCTATCCGGCAGGGACTGAAGCTTTCTTT. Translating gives CASSPSYPAGTEAFF.

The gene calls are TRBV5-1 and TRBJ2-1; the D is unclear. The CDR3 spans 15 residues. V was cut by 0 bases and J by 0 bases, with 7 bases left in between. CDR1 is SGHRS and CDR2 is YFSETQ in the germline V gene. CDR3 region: CASSLVSGSYNEQFF. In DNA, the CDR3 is TGCGCCAGCAGCTTGGTGTCGGGCTCCTACAATGAGCAGTTCTTC.

This CDR3 reads CASSYQPRGQGYGYTF. CDR3 sequence (DNA): TGTGCCAGCAGCTACCAACCAAGAGGACAAGGCTATGGCTACACCTTC. The chain combines TRBV7-8 with TRBJ1-2, with D possibly TRBD1 on 5 matching bases. V dropped 4 bases and J dropped 4 bases, with 19 bases sitting between them. This CDR3 comprises 16 residues. Germline V lookup: CDR1 SGHVS, CDR2 FQNEAQ.

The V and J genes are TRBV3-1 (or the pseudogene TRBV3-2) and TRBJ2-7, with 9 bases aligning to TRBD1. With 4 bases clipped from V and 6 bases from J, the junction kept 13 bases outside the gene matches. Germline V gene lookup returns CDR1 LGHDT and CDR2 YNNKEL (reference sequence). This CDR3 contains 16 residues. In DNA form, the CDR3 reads TGTGCCAGCAGCCCGGGGGGCGGGACAGGGTCTGGCGAGCAGTACTTC. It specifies CASSPGGGTGSGEQYF.

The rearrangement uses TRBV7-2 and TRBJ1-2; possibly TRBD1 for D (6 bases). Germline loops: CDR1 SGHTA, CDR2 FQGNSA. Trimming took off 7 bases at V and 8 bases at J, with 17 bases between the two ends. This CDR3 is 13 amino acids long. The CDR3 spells CASNPGGARGYTF. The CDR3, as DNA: TGTGCCAGCAACCCGGGGGGGGCCCGGGGCTACACCTTC.

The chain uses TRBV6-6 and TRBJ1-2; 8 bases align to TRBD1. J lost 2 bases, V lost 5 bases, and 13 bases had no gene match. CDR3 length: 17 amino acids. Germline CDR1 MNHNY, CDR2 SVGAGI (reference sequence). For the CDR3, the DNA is TGTGCCAGCAGTCGCAATAAGGGGACAGGTGCGAACTATGGCTACACCTTC. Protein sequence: CASSRNKGTGANYGYTF.

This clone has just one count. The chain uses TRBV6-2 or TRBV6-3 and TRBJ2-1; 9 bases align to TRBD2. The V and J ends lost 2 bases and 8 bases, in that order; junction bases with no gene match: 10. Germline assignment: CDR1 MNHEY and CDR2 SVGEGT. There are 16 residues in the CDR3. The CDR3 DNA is TGTGCCAGCAGTTACAGGGCGGGAGGGCCATCCGATGAGCAGTTCTTC. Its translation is CASSYRAGGPSDEQFF.

CDR3 loop: CASSLVEFQETQYF. The CDR3 DNA reads TGTGCCAGCAGCTTGGTGGAGTTCCAAGAGACCCAGTACTTC. This chain connects TRBV5-6 to TRBJ2-5; D is undetermined. The length of the CDR3 is 14 residues. V was trimmed by 0 bases and J by 1 base, leaving 7 bases between them. Germline CDR1 SGHDT, CDR2 YYEEEE.

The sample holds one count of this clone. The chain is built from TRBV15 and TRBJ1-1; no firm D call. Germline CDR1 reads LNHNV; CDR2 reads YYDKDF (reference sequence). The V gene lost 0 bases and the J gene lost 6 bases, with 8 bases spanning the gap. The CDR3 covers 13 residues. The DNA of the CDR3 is TGTGCCACCAGCAGAGATATGGTCGCTGAAGCTTTCTTT. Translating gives CATSRDMVAEAFF.

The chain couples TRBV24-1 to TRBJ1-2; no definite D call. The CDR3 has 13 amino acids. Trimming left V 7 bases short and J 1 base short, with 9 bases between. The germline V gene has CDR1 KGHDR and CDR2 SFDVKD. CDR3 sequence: CATSPGSNYGYTF. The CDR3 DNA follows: TGTGCCACCAGCCCGGGCAGTAACTATGGCTACACCTTC.

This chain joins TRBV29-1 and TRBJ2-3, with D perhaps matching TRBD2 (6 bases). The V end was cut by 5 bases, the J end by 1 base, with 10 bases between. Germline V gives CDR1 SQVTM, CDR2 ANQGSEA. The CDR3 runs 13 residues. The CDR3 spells CSVPREGTDTQYF. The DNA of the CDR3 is TGCAGCGTTCCCAGGGAGGGCACAGATACGCAGTATTTT.

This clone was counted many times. CDR3 sequence reads: CASRKIGGDNEQFF. CDR3 nucleotide sequence: TGTGCCAGTAGGAAGATTGGGGGAGACAATGAGCAGTTCTTC. The genes are TRBV19 and TRBJ2-1, with D perhaps TRBD1 or TRBD2 (5 bases each). Germline-derived CDR1 and CDR2 are LNHDA and SQIVND (reference sequence). V lost 6 bases and J 5 bases, leaving 14 bases between the germline ends. This CDR3 is built from 14 residues.

CDR3 sequence reads: CASIKDTYNEQFF. The CDR3 nucleotides read TGTGCCAGCATTAAGGACACGTACAATGAGCAGTTCTTC. The rearrangement joins TRBV2 to TRBJ2-1; weak D call: TRBD1 (5 bases). This CDR3 has 13 amino acids. CDR1 and CDR2 (germline): SNHLY, FYNNEI. Trimming removed 7 bases at V and 4 bases at J, with 11 bases between.

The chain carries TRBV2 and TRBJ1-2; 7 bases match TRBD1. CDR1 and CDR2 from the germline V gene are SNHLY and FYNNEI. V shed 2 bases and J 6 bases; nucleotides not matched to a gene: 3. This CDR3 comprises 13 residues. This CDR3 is CASSEQGQHGYTF. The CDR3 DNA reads TGTGCCAGCAGTGAACAGGGACAGCATGGCTACACCTTC.

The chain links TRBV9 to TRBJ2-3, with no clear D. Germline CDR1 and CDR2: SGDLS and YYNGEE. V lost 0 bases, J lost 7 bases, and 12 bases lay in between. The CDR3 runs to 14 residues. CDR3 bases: TGTGCCAGCAGCGTAGCGGCCGACCGAAATACGCAGTATTTT. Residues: CASSVAADRNTQYF.

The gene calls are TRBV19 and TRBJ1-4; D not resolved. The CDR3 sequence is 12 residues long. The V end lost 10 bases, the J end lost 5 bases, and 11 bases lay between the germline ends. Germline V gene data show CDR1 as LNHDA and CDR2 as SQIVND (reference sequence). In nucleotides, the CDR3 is TGTGCCACTACGACGGAAAATGAAAAACTGTTTTTT. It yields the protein CATTTENEKLFF.

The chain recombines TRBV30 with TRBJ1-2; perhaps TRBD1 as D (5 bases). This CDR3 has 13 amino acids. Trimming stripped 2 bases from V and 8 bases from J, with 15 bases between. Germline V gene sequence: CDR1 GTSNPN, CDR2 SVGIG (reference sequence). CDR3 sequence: CAWSPISGGGYTF. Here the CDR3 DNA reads TGTGCCTGGAGTCCGATATCGGGGGGAGGCTACACCTTC.

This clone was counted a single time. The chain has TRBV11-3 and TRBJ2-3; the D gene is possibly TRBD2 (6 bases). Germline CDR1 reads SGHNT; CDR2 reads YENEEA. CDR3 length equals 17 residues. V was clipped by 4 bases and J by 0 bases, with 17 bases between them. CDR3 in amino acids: CASSSKEKDYSTDTQYF. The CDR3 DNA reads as TGTGCCAGCAGCTCCAAGGAAAAGGACTACAGCACAGATACGCAGTATTTT.

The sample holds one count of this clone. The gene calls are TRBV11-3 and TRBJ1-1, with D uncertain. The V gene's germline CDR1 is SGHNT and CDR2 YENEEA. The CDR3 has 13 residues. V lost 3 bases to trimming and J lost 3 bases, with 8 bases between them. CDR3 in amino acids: CASSLGFHTEAFF. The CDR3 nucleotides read TGTGCCAGCAGCTTGGGTTTTCACACTGAAGCTTTCTTT.

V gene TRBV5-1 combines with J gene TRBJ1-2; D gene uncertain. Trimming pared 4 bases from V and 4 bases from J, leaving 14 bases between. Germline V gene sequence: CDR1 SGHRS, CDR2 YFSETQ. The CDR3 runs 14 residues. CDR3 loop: CASSPTGGVYGYTF. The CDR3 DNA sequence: TGCGCCAGCAGCCCAACGGGTGGGGTCTATGGCTACACCTTC.

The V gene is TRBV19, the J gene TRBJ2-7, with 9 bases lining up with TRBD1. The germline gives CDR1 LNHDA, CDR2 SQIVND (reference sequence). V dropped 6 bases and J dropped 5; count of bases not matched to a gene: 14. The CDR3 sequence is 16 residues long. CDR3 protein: CASSKNGGTGSNEQYF. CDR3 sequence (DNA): TGTGCCAGTAGCAAAAATGGCGGGACAGGGAGCAACGAGCAGTACTTC.

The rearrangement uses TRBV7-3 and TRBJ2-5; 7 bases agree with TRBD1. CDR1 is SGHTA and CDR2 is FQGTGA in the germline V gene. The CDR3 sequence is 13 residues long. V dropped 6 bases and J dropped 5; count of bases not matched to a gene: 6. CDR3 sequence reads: CASSKDRAETQYF. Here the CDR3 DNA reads TGTGCCAGCAGTAAAGACAGGGCTGAGACCCAGTACTTC.

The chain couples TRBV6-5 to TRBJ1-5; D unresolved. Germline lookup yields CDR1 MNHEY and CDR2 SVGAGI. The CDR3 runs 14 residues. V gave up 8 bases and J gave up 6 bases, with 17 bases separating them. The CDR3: CASSTREGAQPQHF. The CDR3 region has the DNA TGTGCCAGCTCTACTAGGGAGGGAGCTCAGCCCCAGCATTTT.

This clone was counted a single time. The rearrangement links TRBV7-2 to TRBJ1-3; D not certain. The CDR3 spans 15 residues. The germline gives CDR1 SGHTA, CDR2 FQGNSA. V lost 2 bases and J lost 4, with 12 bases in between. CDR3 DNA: TGTGCCAGCAGCTTATCTCAAGGCGTCGGAAACACCATATATTTT. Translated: CASSLSQGVGNTIYF.

The CDR3 DNA follows: TGCGCCAGCAGTCAATCCGGGCCGAGGGACACCATATATTTT. It specifies CASSQSGPRDTIYF. The chain employs TRBV5-1 and TRBJ1-3; D remains ambiguous. This CDR3 comprises 14 residues. V gave up 5 bases and J gave up 8 bases, with 17 bases separating them. CDR1 and CDR2 (germline): SGHRS, YFSETQ.

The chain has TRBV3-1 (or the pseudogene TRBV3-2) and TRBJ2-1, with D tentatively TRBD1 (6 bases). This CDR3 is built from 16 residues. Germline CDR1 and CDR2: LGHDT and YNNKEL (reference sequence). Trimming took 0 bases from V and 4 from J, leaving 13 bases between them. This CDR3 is CASSQDGTWVYNEQFF. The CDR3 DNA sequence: TGTGCCAGCAGCCAAGATGGGACATGGGTATACAATGAGCAGTTCTTC.

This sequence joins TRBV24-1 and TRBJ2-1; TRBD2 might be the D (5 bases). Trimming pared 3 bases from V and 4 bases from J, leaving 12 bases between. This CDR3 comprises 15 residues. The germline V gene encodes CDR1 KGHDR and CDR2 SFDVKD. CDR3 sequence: CATSDKRRRYNEQFF. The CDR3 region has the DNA TGTGCCACCAGTGATAAGCGGCGTAGGTACAATGAGCAGTTCTTC.